The following is a T cell receptor (beta chain) sequence with its context. Its cognate antigen is unknown. The entry originates in a study of shared clonotypes between healthy human individuals. CDR3 size: 13 residues. Unmatched junction bases numbered 2, after V lost 6 bases and J lost 1 base. Germline CDR1 reads MNHEY; CDR2 reads SMNVEV (reference sequence). Study-wide points: Non-shared clonotypes had lower generation probabilities than those shared by all four donors.

The repertoire was sequenced with immunoSEQ multiplex PCR; TCRdb's copy has only in-frame clones and lacks some. This sample yields around 1.6 million clones, of which under 99% are seen a single time; about 0.45% belongs to the top ten. The material sequenced was naive CD4+ T cells sorted from blood. As to subset: CD45RA+ positively selected. The chain links TRBV27 to TRBJ1-1, with 7 bases that match TRBD1. The sequence was obtained from a man younger than 45 in good health. The CDR3 nucleotides are TGTGCCAGCAGCGACAGGGCGAACACTGAAGCTTTCTTT. The encoded protein is CASSDRANTEAFF.